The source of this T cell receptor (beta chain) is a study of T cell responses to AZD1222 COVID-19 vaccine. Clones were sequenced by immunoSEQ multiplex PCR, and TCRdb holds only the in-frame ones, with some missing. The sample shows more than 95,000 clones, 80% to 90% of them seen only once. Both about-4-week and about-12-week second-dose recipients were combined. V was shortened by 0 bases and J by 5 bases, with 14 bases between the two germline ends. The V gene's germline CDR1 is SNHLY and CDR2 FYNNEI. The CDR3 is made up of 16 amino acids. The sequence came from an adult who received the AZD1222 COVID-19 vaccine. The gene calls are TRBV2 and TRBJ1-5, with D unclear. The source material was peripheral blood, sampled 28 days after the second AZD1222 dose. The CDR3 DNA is TGTGCCAGCAGTGAAGCGCTTTCGGGCAATTATCAGCCCCAGCATTTT. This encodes CASSEALSGNYQPQHF. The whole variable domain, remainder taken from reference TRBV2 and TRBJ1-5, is EPEVTQTPSHQVTQMGQEVILRCVPISNHLYFYWYRQILGQKVEFLVSFYNNEISEKSEIFDDQFSVERPDGSNFTLKIRSTKLEDSAMYFCASSEALSGNYQPQHFGDGTRLSIL.